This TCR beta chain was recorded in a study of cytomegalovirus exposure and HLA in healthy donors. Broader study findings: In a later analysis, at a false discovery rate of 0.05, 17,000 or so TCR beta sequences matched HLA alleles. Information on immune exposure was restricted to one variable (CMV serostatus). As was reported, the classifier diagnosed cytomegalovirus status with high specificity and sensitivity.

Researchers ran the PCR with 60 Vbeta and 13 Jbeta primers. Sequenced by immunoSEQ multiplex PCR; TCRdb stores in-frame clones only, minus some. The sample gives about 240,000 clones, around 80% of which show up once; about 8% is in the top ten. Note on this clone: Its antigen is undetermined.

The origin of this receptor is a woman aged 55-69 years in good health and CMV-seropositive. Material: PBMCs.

This CDR3 reads CASSPDSYMNTEAFF. The CDR3 bases are TGTGCCAGCAGCCCTGACAGTTATATGAACACTGAAGCTTTCTTT. The rearrangement links TRBV4-2 to TRBJ1-1, with a tentative D call TRBD1 (5 bases). V dropped 4 bases and J dropped 0 bases, with 12 bases sitting between them. Germline CDR1 LGHNA, CDR2 YNFKEQ. The CDR3 contains 15 residues.